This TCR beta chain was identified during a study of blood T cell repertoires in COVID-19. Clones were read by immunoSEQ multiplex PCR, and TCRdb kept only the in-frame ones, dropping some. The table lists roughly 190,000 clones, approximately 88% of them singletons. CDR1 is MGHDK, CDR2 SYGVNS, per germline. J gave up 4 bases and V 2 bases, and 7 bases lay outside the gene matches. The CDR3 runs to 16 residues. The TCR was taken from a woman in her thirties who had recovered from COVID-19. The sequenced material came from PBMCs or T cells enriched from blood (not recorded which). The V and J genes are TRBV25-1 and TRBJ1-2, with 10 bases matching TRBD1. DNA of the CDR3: TGTGCCAGCAGTGAACCCGGGACAGGGGTTGGCTATGGCTACACCTTC. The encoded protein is CASSEPGTGVGYGYTF.